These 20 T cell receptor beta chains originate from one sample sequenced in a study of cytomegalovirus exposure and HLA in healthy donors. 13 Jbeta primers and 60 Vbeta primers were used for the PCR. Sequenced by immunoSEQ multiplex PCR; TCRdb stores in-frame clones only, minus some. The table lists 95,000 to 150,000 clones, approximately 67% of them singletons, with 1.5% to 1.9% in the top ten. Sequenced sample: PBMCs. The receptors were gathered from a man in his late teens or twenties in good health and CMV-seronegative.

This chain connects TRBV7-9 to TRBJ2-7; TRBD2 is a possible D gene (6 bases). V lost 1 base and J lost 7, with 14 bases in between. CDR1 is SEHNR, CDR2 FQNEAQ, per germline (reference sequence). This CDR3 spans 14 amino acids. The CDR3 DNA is TGTGCCAGCAGCTTAGAGGGCGGGACCGGGGAGCAGTACTTC. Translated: CASSLEGGTGEQYF.

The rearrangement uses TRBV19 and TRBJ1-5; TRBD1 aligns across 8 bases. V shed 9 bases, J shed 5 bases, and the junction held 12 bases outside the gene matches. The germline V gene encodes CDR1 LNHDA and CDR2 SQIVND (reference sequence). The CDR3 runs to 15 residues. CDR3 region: CARWQPTGADQPQHF. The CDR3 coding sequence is TGTGCCAGATGGCAGCCGACAGGGGCGGATCAGCCCCAGCATTTT.

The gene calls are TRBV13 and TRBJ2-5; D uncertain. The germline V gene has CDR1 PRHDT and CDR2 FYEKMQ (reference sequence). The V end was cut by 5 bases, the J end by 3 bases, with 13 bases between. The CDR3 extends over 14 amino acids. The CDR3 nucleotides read TGTGCCAGCAGCCGTCGTTTACTGAAAGAGACCCAGTACTTC. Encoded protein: CASSRRLLKETQYF.

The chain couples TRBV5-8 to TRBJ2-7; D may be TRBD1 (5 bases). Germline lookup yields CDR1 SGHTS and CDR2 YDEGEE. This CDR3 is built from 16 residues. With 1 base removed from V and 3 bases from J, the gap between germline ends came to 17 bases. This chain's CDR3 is CASSLLRWGESYEQYF. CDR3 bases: TGTGCCAGCAGCTTGCTTAGGTGGGGCGAGAGCTACGAGCAGTACTTC.

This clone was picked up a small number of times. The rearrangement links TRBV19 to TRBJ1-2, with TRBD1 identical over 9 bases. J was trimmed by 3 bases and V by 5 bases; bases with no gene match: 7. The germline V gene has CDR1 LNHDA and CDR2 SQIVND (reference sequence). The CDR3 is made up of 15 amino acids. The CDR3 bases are TGTGCCAGTAGTGACTGGGACAGGGCGGACTATGGCTACACCTTC. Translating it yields CASSDWDRADYGYTF.

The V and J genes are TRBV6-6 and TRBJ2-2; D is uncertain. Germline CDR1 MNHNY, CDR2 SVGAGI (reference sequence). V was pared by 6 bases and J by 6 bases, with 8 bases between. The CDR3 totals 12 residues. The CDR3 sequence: CASRRSAGELFF. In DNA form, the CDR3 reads TGTGCCAGCAGGAGGTCCGCCGGGGAGCTGTTTTTT.

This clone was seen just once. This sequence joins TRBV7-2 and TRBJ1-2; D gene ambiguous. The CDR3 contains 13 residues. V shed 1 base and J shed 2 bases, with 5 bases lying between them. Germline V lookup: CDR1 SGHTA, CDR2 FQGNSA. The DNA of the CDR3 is TGTGCCAGCAGCTTAGGAGGAAACTATGGCTACACCTTC. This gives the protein CASSLGGNYGYTF.

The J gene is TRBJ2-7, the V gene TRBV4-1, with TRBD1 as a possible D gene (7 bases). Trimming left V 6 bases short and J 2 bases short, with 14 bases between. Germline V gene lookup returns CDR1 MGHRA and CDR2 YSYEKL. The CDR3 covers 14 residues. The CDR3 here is CASSLAGGTYEQYF. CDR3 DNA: TGCGCCAGCAGTCTGGCAGGGGGGACCTACGAGCAGTACTTC.

The CDR3 sequence is CASSFFGQGVYGYTF. The CDR3 coding sequence is TGTGCCAGCAGTTTCTTCGGGCAGGGCGTCTATGGCTACACCTTC. The V call is TRBV28, the J call TRBJ1-2, with a tentative D call TRBD1 (5 bases). In germline, CDR1 is MDHEN, CDR2 SYDVKM. The CDR3 covers 15 residues. The ends were cut back, 3 bases at V and 4 bases at J, with 15 bases in the middle.

The CDR3 here is CASSFGGGPGLEQYF. CDR3 DNA: TGTGCCAGCAGCTTCGGCGGGGGCCCGGGGCTCGAGCAGTACTTC. The rearrangement uses TRBV5-6 and TRBJ2-7; D perhaps matches TRBD2 (7 bases). Germline-derived CDR1 and CDR2 are SGHDT and YYEEEE. V shed 2 bases and J shed 6 bases, with 18 bases lying between them. The CDR3 runs 15 residues.

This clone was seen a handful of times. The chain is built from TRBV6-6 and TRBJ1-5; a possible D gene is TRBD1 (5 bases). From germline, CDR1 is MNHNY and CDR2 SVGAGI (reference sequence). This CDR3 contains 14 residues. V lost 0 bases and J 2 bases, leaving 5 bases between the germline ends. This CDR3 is CASSYSRGNQPQHF. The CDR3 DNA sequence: TGTGCCAGCAGTTACTCCAGGGGCAATCAGCCCCAGCATTTT.

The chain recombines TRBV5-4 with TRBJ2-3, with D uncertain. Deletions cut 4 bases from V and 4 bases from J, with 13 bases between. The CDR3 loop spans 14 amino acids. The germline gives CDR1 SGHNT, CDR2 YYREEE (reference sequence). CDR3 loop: CASSALSPADTQYF. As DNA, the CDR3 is TGTGCCAGCAGCGCATTGTCCCCAGCAGATACGCAGTATTTT. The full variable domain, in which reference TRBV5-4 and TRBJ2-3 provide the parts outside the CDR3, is ETGVTQSPTHLIKTRGQQVTLRCSSQSGHNTVSWYQQALGQGPQFIFQYYREEENGRGNFPPRFSGLQFPNYSSELNVNALELDDSALYLCASSALSPADTQYFGPGTRLTVL.

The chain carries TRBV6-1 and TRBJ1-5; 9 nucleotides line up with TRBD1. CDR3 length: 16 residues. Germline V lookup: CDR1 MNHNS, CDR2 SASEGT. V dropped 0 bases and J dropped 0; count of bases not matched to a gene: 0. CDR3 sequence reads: CASSEAQGASNQPQHF. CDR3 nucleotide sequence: TGTGCCAGCAGTGAAGCACAGGGGGCTAGCAATCAGCCCCAGCATTTT.

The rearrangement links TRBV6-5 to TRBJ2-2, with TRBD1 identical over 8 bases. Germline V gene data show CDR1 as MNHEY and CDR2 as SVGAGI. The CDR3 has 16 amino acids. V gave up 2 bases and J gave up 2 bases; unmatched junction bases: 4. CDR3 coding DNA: TGTGCCAGCAGTTACCTGACAGGGGCAAACACCGGGGAGCTGTTTTTT. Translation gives CASSYLTGANTGELFF.

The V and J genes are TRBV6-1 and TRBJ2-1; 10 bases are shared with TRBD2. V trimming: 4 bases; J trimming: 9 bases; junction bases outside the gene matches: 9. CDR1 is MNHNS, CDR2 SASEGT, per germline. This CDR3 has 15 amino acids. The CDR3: CASSVFERGGSEQFF. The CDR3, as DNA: TGTGCCAGCAGTGTTTTCGAGCGGGGGGGCAGTGAGCAGTTCTTC.

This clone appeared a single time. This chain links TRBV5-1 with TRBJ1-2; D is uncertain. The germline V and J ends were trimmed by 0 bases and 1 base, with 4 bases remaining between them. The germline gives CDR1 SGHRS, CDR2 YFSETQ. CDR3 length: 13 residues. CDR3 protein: CASSLDSNYGYTF. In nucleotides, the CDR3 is TGCGCCAGCAGCTTGGACAGTAACTATGGCTACACCTTC.

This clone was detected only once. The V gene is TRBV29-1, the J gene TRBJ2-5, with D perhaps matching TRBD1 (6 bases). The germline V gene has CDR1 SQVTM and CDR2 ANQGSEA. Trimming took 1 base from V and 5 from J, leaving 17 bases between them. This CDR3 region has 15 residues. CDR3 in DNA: TGCAGCGTTGAAGGAGGGGGACGACCTTCCGAGACCCAGTACTTC. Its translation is CSVEGGGRPSETQYF.

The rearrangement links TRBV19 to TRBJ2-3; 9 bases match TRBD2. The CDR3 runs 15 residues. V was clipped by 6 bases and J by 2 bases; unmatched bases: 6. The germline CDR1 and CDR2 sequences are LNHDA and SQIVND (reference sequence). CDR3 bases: TGTGCCAGTAGCGCTAGCGGGGAGCCCACAGATACGCAGTATTTT. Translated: CASSASGEPTDTQYF.

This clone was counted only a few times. The CDR3, as DNA: TGCAGCGTTAGGACTAGCGGGAGCTACGAGCAGTACTTC. It translates to CSVRTSGSYEQYF. V usage is TRBV29-1 and J usage is TRBJ2-7; 13 bases match TRBD2. With V trimmed by 5 bases and J by 3 bases, 1 base remained unmatched. Germline V gene sequence: CDR1 SQVTM, CDR2 ANQGSEA. The length of the CDR3 is 13 residues.

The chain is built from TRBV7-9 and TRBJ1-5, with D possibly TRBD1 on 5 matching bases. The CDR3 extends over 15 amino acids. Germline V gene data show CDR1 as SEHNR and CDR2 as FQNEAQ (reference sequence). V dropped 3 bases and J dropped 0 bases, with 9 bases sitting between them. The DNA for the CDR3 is TGTGCCAGCAGCTTTGGGGGGAATAGCAATCAGCCCCAGCATTTT. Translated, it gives CASSFGGNSNQPQHF.